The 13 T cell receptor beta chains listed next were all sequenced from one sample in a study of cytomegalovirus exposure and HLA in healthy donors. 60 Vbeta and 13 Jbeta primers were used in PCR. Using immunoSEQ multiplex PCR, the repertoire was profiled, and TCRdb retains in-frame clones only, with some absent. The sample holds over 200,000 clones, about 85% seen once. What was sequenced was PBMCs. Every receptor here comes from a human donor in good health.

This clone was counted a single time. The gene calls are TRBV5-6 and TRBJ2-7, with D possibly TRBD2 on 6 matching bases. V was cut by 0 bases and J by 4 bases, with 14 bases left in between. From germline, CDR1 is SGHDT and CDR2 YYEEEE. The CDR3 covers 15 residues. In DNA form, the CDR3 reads TGTGCCAGCAGCTTGGAGCCGGGAGCGTCGTACGAGCAGTACTTC. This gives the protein CASSLEPGASYEQYF. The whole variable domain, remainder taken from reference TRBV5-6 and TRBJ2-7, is DAGVTQSPTHLIKTRGQQVTLRCSPKSGHDTVSWYQQALGQGPQFIFQYYEEEERQRGNFPDRFSGHQFPNYSSELNVNALLLGDSALYLCASSLEPGASYEQYFGPGTRLTVT.

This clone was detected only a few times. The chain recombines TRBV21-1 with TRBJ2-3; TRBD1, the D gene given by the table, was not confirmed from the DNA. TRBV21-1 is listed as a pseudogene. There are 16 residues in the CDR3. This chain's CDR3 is CASNLRGAEGTDTQYF. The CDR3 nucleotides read TGTGCCAGCAATCTCAGGGGGGCGGAGGGCACAGATACGCAGTATTTT.

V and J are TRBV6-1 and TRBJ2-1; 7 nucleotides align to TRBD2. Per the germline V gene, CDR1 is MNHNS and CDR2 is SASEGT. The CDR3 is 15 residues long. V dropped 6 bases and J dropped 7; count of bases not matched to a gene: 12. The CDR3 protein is CASRLVSGIANEQFF. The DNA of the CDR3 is TGTGCCAGCAGACTGGTCAGCGGGATCGCGAATGAGCAGTTCTTC.

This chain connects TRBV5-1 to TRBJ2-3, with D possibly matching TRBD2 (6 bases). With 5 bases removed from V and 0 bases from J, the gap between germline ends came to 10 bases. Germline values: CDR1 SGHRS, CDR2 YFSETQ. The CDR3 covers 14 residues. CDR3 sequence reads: CASREGASTDTQYF. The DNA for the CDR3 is TGCGCCAGCAGGGAGGGCGCTAGCACAGATACGCAGTATTTT.

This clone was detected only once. The CDR3 DNA sequence: TGCAGCGTTACGGACTCAGGCAGACTTTATGGCTACACCTTC. Amino acids: CSVTDSGRLYGYTF. J is TRBJ1-2 and V is TRBV29-1; D unresolved. Trimming took off 5 bases at V and 5 bases at J, with 18 bases between the two ends. The CDR3 is 14 residues long. Germline assignment: CDR1 SQVTM and CDR2 ANQGSEA.

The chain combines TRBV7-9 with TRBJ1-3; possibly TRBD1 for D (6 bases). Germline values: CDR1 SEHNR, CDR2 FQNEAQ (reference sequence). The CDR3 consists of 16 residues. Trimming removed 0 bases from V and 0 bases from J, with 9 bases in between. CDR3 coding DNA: TGTGCCAGCAGCTTAGCGACAGGTCCCTCTGGAAACACCATATATTTT. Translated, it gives CASSLATGPSGNTIYF.

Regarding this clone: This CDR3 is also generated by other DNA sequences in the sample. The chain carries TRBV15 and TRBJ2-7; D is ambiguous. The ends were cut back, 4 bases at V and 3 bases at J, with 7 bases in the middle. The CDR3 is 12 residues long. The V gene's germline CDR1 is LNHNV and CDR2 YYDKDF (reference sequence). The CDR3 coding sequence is TGTGCCACCAGCAACCGAGGCTACGAGCAGTACTTC. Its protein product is CATSNRGYEQYF.

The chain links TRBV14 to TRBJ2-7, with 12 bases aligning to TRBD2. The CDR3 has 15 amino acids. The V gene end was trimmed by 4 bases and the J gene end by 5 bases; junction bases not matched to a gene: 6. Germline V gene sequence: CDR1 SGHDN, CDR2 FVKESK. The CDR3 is CASSLTSGSVDEQYF. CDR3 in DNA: TGTGCCAGCAGCCTGACTAGCGGGAGTGTAGACGAGCAGTACTTC.

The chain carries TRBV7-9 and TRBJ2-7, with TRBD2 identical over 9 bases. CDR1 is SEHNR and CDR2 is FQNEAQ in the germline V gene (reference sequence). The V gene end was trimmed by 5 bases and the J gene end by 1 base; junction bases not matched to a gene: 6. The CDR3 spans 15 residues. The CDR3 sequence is CASSLLRGGSYEQYF. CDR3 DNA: TGTGCCAGCAGCCTTTTGCGGGGGGGGTCCTACGAGCAGTACTTC.

CDR3 DNA sequence: TGTGCCAGCAGTCCCCGGGACAGGGGGATCGAGCAGTACTTC. Its protein product is CASSPRDRGIEQYF. The chain uses TRBV2 and TRBJ2-7, with 11 bases identical to TRBD1. The V gene's germline CDR1 is SNHLY and CDR2 FYNNEI. CDR3 length: 14 residues. V shed 5 bases, J shed 6 bases, and the junction held 6 bases outside the gene matches.

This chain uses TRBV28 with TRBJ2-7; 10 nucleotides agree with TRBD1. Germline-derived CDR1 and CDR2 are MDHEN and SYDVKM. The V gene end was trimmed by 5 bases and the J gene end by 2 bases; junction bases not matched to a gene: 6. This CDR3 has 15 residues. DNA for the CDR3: TGTGCCAGCAGTCCCGGGACAGGGGTTACCTACGAGCAGTACTTC. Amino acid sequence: CASSPGTGVTYEQYF. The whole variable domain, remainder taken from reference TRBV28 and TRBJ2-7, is DVKVTQSSRYLVKRTGEKVFLECVQDMDHENMFWYRQDPGLGLRLIYFSYDVKMKEKGDIPEGYSVSREKKERFSLILESASTNQTSMYLCASSPGTGVTYEQYFGPGTRLTVT.

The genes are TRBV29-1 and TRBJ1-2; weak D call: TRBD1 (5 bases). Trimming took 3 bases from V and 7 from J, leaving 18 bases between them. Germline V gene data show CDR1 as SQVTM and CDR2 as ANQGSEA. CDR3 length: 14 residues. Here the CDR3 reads CSVDRGRDFLGYTF. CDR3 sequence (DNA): TGCAGCGTTGATCGCGGCAGGGACTTTCTTGGCTACACCTTC. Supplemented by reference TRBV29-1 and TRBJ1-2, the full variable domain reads SAVISQKPSRDICQRGTSLTIQCQVDSQVTMMFWYRQQPGQSLTLIATANQGSEATYESGFVIDKFPISRPNLTFSTLTVSNMSPEDSSIYLCSVDRGRDFLGYTFGSGTRLTVV.

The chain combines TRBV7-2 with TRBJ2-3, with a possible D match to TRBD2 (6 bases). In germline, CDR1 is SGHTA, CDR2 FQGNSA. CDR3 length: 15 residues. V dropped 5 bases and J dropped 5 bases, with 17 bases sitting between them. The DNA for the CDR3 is TGTGCCAGCAGCCCTTGGGACTTCAGTGGAGATACGCAGTATTTT. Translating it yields CASSPWDFSGDTQYF.